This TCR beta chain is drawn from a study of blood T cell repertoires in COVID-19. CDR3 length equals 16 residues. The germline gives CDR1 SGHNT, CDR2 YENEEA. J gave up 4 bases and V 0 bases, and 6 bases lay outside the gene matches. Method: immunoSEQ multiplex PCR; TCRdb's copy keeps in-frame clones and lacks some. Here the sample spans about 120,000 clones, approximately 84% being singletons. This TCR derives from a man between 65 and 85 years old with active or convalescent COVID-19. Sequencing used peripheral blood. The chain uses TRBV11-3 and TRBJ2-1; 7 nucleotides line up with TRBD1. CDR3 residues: CASSLDYGTVYNEQFF. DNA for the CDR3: TGTGCCAGCAGCTTAGATTATGGGACAGTTTACAATGAGCAGTTCTTC.